The source of this T cell receptor beta chain is a study of blood T cell repertoires in COVID-19 (dated by TCRdb to 2018 to 2021). Broadly, across the study: Samples from collaborators originated in the United States, Italy and Spain and spanned both the acute and convalescent phases of COVID-19. The repertoires were released in a freely available public database meant as a resource for research on the immune response to SARS-CoV-2. The prospective study material was composed of cDNA or gDNA derived from T cells, B-cell-depleted T cells, or PBMCs. Subjects who had been exposed to COVID-19, were actively infected with it, or had recovered from it provided the deeply sampled blood TCRbeta repertoires that made up the dataset. Where available, HLA class I and class II types were obtained from metadata supplied by the sample provider rather than from assay-based typing. The samples were drawn from two sources: the first 160 participants of the ongoing ImmuneRACE study, and over 1,000 subjects contributed by 6 global collaborators. The sample metadata nearly always contained a de-identified subject ID, COVID-19 status, age in years and sex. Study-wide findings and limitations: The quantity of clinical and demographic metadata differed by source and by participant and was supplied without curation.

TCRbeta CDR3 regions were amplified from genomic DNA by means of the immunoSEQ Assay, a bias-controlled multiplex PCR. The study's processing was this. The number of nucleated cells in each sample was estimated by amplification of reference gene primers within the assay. Sequence reads were collapsed and filtered to measure the absolute abundance of every unique TCRbeta CDR3 rearrangement. For each sample, productive Simpson clonality was calculated as the square root of Simpson's diversity index over productive rearrangements. The clones in this table, taken by TCRdb from immuneACCESS, are in-frame only. Not every clone is retained; where verified, under half of the shortfall comes from an unresolved V gene, and the cause of the rest is unknown. The V and J calls and clone size were taken over from that table, and D and trimming were inferred from the DNA. The sample table contains fewer than 300,000 clones; only one count was recorded for roughly 91% of them. In total, the top ten clones hold 0.9% to 1% of the sample.

About this clone: Its antigen remains undetermined. Base qualities are not recorded, but no much larger clone differs from it by a single base.

Another Seattle source contributed samples from volunteer blood donors who had recovered from COVID-19. The collaborating institutions used their own protocols to collect whole blood in K2EDTA tubes. For TCRbeta analysis, collaborators shipped samples in one of three forms: frozen whole blood, isolated PBMCs, or DNA extracted from either of those sample types. The CDR3 runs 16 residues from the cysteine to the phenylalanine. Only the CDR3 region is kept as DNA, spanning 48 bases read in frame from base 1. V and J are trimmed by 0 bases and 6 bases, and the gene matches miss 9 bases of the junction. CDR1 is given as SQVTM and CDR2 as ANQGSEA, both from the germline V gene.

The origin of this receptor is a middle-aged woman who had recovered from COVID-19. The sequenced sample was peripheral blood. The chain uses TRBV29-1 and TRBJ1-2, with 11 junctional bases fitting TRBD1. The CDR3 region reads CSVEDLRVGQGDGYTF. The nucleotide sequence reads TGCAGCGTTGAAGATCTTCGGGTGGGACAGGGGGATGGCTACACCTTC.